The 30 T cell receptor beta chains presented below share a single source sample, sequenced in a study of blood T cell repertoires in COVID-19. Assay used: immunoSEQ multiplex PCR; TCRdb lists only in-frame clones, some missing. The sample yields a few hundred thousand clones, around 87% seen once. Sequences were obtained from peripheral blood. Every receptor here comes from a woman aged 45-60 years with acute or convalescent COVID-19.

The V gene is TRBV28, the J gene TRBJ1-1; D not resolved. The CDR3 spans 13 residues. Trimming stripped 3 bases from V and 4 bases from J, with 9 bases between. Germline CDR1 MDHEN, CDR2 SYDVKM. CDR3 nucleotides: TGTGCCAGCAGTTTGTCCAGCGCCACTGAAGCTTTCTTT. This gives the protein CASSLSSATEAFF. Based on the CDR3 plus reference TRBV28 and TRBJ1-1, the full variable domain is DVKVTQSSRYLVKRTGEKVFLECVQDMDHENMFWYRQDPGLGLRLIYFSYDVKMKEKGDIPEGYSVSREKKERFSLILESASTNQTSMYLCASSLSSATEAFFGQGTRLTVV.

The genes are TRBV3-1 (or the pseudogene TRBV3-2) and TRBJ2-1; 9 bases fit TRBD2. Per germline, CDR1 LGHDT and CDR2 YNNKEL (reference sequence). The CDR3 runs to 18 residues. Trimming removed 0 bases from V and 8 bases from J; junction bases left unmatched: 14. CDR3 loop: CASSQDPWASGVGDEQFF. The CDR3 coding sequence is TGTGCCAGCAGCCAAGATCCCTGGGCTAGCGGGGTGGGTGATGAGCAGTTCTTC.

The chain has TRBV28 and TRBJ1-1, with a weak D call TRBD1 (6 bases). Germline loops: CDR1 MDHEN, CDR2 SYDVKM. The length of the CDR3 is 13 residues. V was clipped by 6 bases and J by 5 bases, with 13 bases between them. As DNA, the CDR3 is TGTGCCAGCAGCCTTCGACAGGTGACTGAAGCTTTCTTT. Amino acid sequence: CASSLRQVTEAFF.

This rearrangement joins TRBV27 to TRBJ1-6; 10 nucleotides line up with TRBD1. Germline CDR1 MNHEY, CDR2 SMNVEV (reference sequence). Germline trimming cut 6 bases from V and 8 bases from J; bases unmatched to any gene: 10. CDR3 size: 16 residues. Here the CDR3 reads CASRPDRGRADSPLHF. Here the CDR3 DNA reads TGTGCCAGCAGGCCAGACAGGGGGCGCGCGGATTCACCCCTCCACTTT.

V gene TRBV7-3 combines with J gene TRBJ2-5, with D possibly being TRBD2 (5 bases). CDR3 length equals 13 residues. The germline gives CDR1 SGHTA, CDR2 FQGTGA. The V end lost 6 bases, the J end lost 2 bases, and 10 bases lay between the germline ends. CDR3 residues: CASRAAAQETQYF. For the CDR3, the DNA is TGTGCCAGCAGGGCAGCGGCGCAAGAGACCCAGTACTTC.

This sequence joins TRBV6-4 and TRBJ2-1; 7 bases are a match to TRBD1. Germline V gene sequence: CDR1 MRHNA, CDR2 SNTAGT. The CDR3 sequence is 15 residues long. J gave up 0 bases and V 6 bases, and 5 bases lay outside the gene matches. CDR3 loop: CASSTTGSSYNEQFF. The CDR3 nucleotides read TGTGCCAGCAGCACGACAGGGAGCTCCTACAATGAGCAGTTCTTC.

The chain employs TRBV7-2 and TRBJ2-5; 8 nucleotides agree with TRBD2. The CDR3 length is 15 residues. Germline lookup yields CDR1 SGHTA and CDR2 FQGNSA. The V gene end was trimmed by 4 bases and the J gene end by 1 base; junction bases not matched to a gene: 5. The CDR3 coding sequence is TGTGCCAGCAGCTCCCGGAGCGGGAGCCAAGAGACCCAGTACTTC. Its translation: CASSSRSGSQETQYF. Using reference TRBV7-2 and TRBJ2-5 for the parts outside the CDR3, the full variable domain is GAGVSQSPSNKVTEKGKDVELRCDPISGHTALYWYRQSLGQGLEFLIYFQGNSAPDKSGLPSDRFSAERTGGSVSTLTIQRTQQEDSAVYLCASSSRSGSQETQYFGPGTRLLVL.

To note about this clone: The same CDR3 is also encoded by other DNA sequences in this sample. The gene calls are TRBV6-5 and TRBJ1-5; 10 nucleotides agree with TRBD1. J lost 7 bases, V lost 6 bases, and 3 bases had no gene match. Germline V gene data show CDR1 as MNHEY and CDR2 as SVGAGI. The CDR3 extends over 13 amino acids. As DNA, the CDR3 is TGTGCCAGCAGCGGACAGGGGGACCAGCCCCAGCATTTT. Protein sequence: CASSGQGDQPQHF.

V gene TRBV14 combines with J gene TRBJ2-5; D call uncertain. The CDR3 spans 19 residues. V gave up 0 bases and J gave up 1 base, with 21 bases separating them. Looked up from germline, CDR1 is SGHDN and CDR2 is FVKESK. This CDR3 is CASSQDVAPPKRSQETQYF. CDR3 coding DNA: TGTGCCAGCAGCCAAGATGTGGCGCCCCCTAAGCGCTCCCAAGAGACCCAGTACTTC.

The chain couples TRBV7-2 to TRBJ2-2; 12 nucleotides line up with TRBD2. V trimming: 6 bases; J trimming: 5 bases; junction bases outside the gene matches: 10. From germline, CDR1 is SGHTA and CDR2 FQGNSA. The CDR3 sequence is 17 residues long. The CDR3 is CASSPRLAGVRTGELFF. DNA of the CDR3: TGTGCCAGCAGTCCTCGACTAGCGGGAGTTAGAACCGGGGAGCTGTTTTTT.

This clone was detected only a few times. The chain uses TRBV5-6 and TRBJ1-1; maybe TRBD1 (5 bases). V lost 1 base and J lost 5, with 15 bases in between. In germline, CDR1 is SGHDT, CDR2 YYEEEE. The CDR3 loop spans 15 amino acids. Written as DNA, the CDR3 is TGTGCCAGCAGCTTGTCGGAGGGCCGGGGGACTGAAGCTTTCTTT. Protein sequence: CASSLSEGRGTEAFF.

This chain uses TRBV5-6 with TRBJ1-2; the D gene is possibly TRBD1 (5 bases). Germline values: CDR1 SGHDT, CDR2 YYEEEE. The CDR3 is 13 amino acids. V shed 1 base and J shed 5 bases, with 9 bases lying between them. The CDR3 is CASSLKGLYGYTF. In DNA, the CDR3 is TGTGCCAGCAGCTTGAAGGGACTTTATGGCTACACCTTC.

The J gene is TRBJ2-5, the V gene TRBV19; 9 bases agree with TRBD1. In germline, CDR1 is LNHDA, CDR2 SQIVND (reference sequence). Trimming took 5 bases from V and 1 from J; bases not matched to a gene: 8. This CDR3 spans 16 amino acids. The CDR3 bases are TGTGCCAGTAGTCCAACAGGGGGCGTTTTCCAAGAGACCCAGTACTTC. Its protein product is CASSPTGGVFQETQYF.

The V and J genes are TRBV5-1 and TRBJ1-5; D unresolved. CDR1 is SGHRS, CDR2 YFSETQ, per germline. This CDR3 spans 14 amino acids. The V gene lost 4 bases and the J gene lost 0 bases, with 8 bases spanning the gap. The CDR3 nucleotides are TGCGCCAGCAGCCCGACTGATAGCAATCAGCCCCAGCATTTT. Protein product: CASSPTDSNQPQHF.

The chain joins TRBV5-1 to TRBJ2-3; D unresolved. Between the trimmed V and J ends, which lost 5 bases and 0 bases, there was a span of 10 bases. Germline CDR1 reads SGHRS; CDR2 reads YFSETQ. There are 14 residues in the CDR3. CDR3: CASRRQSSTDTQYF. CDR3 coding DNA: TGCGCCAGCAGGCGGCAGTCTAGCACAGATACGCAGTATTTT. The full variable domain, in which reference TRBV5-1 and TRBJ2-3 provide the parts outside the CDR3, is KAGVTQTPRYLIKTRGQQVTLSCSPISGHRSVSWYQQTPGQGLQFLFEYFSETQRNKGNFPGRFSGRQFSNSRSEMNVSTLELGDSALYLCASRRQSSTDTQYFGPGTRLTVL.

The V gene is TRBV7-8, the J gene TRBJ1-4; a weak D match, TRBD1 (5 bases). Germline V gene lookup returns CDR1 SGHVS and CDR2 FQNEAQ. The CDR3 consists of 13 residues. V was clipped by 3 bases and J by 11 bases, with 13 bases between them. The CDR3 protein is CASSFSGAVKLFF. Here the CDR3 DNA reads TGTGCCAGCAGCTTCTCTGGGGCGGTGAAACTGTTTTTT.

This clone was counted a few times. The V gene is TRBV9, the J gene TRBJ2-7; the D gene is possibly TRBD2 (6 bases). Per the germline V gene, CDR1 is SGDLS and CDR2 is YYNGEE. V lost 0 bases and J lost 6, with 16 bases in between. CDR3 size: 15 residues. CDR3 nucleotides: TGTGCCAGCAGCGTAGGTGGGGGAGGAGTCGCCGAGCAGTACTTC. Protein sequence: CASSVGGGGVAEQYF. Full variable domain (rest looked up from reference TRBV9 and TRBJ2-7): DSGVTQTPKHLITATGQRVTLRCSPRSGDLSVYWYQQSLDQGLQFLIQYYNGEERAKGNILERFSAQQFPDLHSELNLSSLELGDSALYFCASSVGGGGVAEQYFGPGTRLTVT.

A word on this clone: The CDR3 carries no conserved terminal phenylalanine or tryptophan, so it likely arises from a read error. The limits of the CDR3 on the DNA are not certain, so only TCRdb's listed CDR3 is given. Here the CDR3 reads CASRQGQGL. V gene TRBV6-4 combines with J gene TRBJ1-3; the D segment call TRBD1 is taken from the table without a DNA check. The length of the CDR3 is 9 amino acids, counting both ends. The germline V gene encodes CDR1 MRHNA and CDR2 SNTAGT.

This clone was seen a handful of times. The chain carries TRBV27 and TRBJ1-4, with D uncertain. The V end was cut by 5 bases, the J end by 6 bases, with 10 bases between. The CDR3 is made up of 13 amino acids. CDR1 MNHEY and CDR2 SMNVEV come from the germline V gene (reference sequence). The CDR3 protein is CASSHEGHEKLFF. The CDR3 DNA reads TGTGCCAGCAGTCATGAGGGTCATGAAAAACTGTTTTTT.

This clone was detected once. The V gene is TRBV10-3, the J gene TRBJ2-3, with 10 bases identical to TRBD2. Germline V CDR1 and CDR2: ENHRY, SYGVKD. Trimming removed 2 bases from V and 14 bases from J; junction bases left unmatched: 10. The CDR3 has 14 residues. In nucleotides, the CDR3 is TGTGCCATCAGTGAGGACGGGGCTAGCGGGAGACCGTATTTT. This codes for CAISEDGASGRPYF.

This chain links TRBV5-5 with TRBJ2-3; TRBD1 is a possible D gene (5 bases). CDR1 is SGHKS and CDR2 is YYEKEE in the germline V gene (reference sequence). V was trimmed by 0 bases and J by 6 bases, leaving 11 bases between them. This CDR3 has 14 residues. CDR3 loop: CASSLVSGFDTQYF. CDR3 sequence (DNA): TGTGCCAGCAGCTTGGTCTCAGGGTTTGATACGCAGTATTTT.

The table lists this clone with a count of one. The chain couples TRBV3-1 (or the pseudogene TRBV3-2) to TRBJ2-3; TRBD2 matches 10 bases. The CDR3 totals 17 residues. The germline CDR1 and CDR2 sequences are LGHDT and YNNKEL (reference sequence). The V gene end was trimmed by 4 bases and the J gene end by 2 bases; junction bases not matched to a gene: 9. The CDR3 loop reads CASSPPLAGVYTDTQYF. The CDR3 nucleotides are TGTGCCAGCAGCCCGCCCCTAGCGGGAGTTTACACAGATACGCAGTATTTT.

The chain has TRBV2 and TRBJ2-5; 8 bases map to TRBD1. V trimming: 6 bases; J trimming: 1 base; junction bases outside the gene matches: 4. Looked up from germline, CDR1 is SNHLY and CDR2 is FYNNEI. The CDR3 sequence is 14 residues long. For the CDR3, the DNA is TGTGCCAGCAGCGTGGGACAGGTCCAAGAGACCCAGTACTTC. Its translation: CASSVGQVQETQYF. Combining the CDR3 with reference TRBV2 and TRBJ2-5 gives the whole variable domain EPEVTQTPSHQVTQMGQEVILRCVPISNHLYFYWYRQILGQKVEFLVSFYNNEISEKSEIFDDQFSVERPDGSNFTLKIRSTKLEDSAMYFCASSVGQVQETQYFGPGTRLLVL.

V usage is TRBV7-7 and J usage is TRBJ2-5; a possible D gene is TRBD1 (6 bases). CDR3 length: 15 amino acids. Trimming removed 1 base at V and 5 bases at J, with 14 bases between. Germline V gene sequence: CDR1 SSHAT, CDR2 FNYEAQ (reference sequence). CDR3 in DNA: TGTGCCAGCAGCTTAGAAGGAATACAGGGCGAGACCCAGTACTTC. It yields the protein CASSLEGIQGETQYF.

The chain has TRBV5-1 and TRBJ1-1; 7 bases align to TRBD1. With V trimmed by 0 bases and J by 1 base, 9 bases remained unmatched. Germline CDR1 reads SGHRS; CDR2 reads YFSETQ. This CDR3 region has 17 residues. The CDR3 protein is CASSLASGGGRNTEAFF. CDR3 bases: TGCGCCAGCAGCTTGGCGTCAGGGGGTGGACGGAACACTGAAGCTTTCTTT.

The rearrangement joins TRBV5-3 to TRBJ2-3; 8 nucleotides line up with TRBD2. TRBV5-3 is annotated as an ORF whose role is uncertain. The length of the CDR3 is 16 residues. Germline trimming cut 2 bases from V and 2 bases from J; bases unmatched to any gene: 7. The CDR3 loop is CARSLGLAGNTDTQYF. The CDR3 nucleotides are TGTGCCAGAAGCTTAGGCCTAGCGGGCAACACAGATACGCAGTATTTT.

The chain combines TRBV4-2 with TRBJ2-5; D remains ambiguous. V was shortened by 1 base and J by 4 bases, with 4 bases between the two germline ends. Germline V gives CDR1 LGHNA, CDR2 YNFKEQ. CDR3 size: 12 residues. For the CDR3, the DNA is TGTGCCAGCAGCCAAGCCCGAGAGACCCAGTACTTC. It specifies CASSQARETQYF.

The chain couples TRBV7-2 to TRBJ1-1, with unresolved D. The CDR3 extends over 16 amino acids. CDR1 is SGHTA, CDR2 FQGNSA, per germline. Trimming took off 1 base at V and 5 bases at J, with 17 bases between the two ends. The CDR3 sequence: CASSLEVASTGTEAFF. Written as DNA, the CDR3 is TGTGCCAGCAGCTTAGAAGTGGCCTCCACGGGGACTGAAGCTTTCTTT.

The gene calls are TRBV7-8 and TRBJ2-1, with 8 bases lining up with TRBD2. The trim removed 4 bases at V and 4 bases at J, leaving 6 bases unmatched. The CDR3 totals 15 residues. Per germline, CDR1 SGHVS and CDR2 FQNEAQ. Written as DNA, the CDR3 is TGTGCCAGCAGCTCCTCCCGGGGGGGGTACAATGAGCAGTTCTTC. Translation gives CASSSSRGGYNEQFF.

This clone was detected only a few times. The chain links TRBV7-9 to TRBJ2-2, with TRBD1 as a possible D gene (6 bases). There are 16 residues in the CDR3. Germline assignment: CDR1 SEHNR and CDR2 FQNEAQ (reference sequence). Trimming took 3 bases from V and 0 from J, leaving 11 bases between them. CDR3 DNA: TGTGCCAGCAGCTTTTACAGGGCTGCGAACACCGGGGAGCTGTTTTTT. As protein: CASSFYRAANTGELFF.